Listed below are T cell receptor beta chains from one sample, sequenced in a study of cytomegalovirus exposure and HLA in healthy donors. TCRdb's table, derived via immunoSEQ multiplex PCR, lists solely in-frame clones and lacks some. The sample has 150,000 or so clones; 75% to 90% are singletons. The sequencing sample was made of PBMCs. These TCRs come from a man aged 18 to 30 in good health and CMV-seropositive. The CDR3 runs from the conserved cysteine through the conserved F or W. A D gene is named only where the DNA matches it firmly. Part of the rows lack a size; the others show once, few, many or a class for expanded clones.

clone_size d_call j_call v_call cdr3_aa cdr3_nt
once . TRBJ1-1 TRBV7-9 CASSLLELAEAFF TGTGCCAGCAGCTTACTGGAGTTGGCTGAAGCTTTCTTT
. TRBD1 TRBJ2-7 TRBV19 CATRTGGDEQYF TGTGCCACGAGGACAGGGGGGGACGAGCAGTACTTC
. . TRBJ1-1 TRBV18 CASSPVINPETEAFF TGTGCCAGCTCACCCGTCATAAACCCCGAGACTGAAGCTTTCTTT
. . TRBJ2-3 TRBV9 CASGGLTDTQYF TGTGCCAGCGGGGGCCTTACAGATACGCAGTATTTT
. TRBD2 TRBJ2-1 TRBV7-2 CASSRTSGRAMNEQFF TGTGCCAGCAGCAGGACTAGCGGGAGGGCCATGAATGAGCAGTTCTTC
. . TRBJ2-3 TRBV5-1 CASSPVAGGSTDTQYF TGCGCCAGCAGCCCGGTAGCCGGCGGTAGCACAGATACGCAGTATTTT
. TRBD1 TRBJ1-6 TRBV10-1 CASSGQGRSPLHF TGCGCCAGCAGCGGACAGGGTCGTTCACCCCTCCACTTT
. . TRBJ1-1 TRBV27 CASSSLQGLNTEAFF TGTGCCAGCAGTTCTCTGCAGGGCTTGAACACTGAAGCTTTCTTT
. . TRBJ2-1 TRBV6-5 CASKKTWSSYNEQFF TGTGCCAGCAAGAAGACTTGGAGCTCCTACAATGAGCAGTTCTTC
. TRBD2 TRBJ2-2 TRBV9 CASTGIAGGGTGELFF TGTGCCAGCACGGGAATAGCGGGGGGAGGAACCGGGGAGCTGTTTTTT
. . TRBJ1-2 TRBV6-6 CASGRTYGYTF TGTGCCAGCGGCCGAACCTATGGCTACACCTTC
once . TRBJ2-1 TRBV11-2 CASSSSRVNEQFF TGTGCCAGCAGCTCCTCCCGGGTCAATGAGCAGTTCTTC
. TRBD2 TRBJ2-3 TRBV7-3 CASSLGGTTDTQYF TGTGCCAGCAGCTTGGGGGGGACCACAGATACGCAGTATTTT
. TRBD2 TRBJ2-5 TRBV19 CASSTEGGKTQYF TGTGCCAGTAGTACGGAGGGAGGGAAGACCCAGTACTTC
. TRBD1 TRBJ1-5 TRBV6-5 CASSYGPGTVEHF TGTGCCAGCAGTTACGGCCCCGGGACAGTTGAGCATTTT
few TRBD1 TRBJ1-5 TRBV7-2 CASSPRQGGQPQHF TGTGCCAGCAGCCCCCGACAGGGGGGTCAGCCCCAGCATTTT
once . TRBJ2-7 TRBV25-1 CASSVGTGYEQYF TGTGCCAGCAGTGTAGGGACTGGGTACGAGCAGTACTTC
. . TRBJ1-5 TRBV30 CAWSRQSGRNQPQHF TGTGCCTGGAGTAGACAGAGCGGGCGCAATCAGCCCCAGCATTTT
. . TRBJ2-3 TRBV29-1 CSVEPRDFPLSTDTQYF TGCAGCGTTGAACCCCGGGACTTTCCCCTTTCCACAGATACGCAGTATTTT
. . TRBJ1-1 TRBV7-9 CASIRVATEAFF TGTGCCAGCATCAGGGTTGCAACTGAAGCTTTCTTT
. . TRBJ1-6 TRBV5-1 CASSFAGSQLGSPLHF TGCGCCAGCAGCTTCGCGGGATCACAGTTAGGTTCACCCCTCCACTTT
many TRBD1 TRBJ1-2 TRBV29-1 CSVETGGRGGYTF TGCAGCGTGGAGACAGGGGGCCGGGGAGGCTACACCTTC
. TRBD2 TRBJ2-5 TRBV7-8 CASSLDSLAGETQYF TGTGCCAGCAGCTTAGATTCGCTAGCGGGAGAGACCCAGTACTTC
. . TRBJ2-6 TRBV18 CASSPLLPSGANVLTF TGTGCCAGCTCACCACTCCTCCCTAGTGGGGCCAACGTCCTGACTTTC
. . TRBJ2-5 TRBV2 CASSATREETQYF TGTGCCAGCAGCGCGACTAGAGAAGAGACCCAGTACTTC
. . TRBJ2-5 TRBV19 CASSIGRPQETQYF TGTGCCAGTAGTATCGGCAGGCCCCAGGAGACCCAGTACTTC
. . TRBJ1-2 TRBV7-9 CASSSNYGYTF TGTGCCAGCAGCTCAAACTATGGCTACACCTTC
few . TRBJ1-1 TRBV19 CASTHPLGQFHTEAFF TGTGCCAGTACCCATCCCCTGGGGCAGTTCCACACTGAAGCTTTCTTT
. . TRBJ2-7 TRBV6-1 CASRPGPGGDEQYF TGTGCCAGCAGGCCCGGGCCTGGAGGCGACGAGCAGTACTTC
. TRBD2 TRBJ2-2 TRBV4-3 CASSLVTSMWTSGNTGELFF TGCGCCAGCAGCCTAGTTACATCCATGTGGACTAGCGGGAACACCGGGGAGCTGTTTTTT
. . TRBJ1-5 TRBV7-9 CASSRLGGTSNQPQHF TGTGCCAGCAGCCGTCTCGGAGGGACTAGCAATCAGCCCCAGCATTTT
. TRBD1 TRBJ2-7 TRBV30 CAWRRDRGFGEQYF TGTGCCTGGAGGCGGGACAGGGGGTTTGGTGAGCAGTACTTC
. . TRBJ1-5 TRBV19 CASSGARAFNQPQHF TGTGCCAGTAGTGGAGCCAGGGCCTTCAATCAGCCCCAGCATTTT
. . TRBJ1-5 TRBV30 CAWSGGGNSNQPQHF TGTGCCTGGAGTGGGGGGGGAAATAGCAATCAGCCCCAGCATTTT
. TRBD1 TRBJ2-3 TRBV18 CASSPGQGFDTQYF TGTGCCAGCTCACCGGGACAGGGATTCGATACGCAGTATTTT
. . TRBJ2-5 TRBV2 CASSTGTLQETQYF TGTGCCAGCAGCACCGGGACACTCCAAGAGACCCAGTACTTC
. . TRBJ1-5 TRBV5-8 CASSHAGAWSNQPQHF TGTGCCAGCAGCCATGCGGGGGCCTGGAGCAATCAGCCCCAGCATTTT
. TRBD2 TRBJ2-2 TRBV27 CASTLSGTSIGNPGELFF TGTGCCAGTACCCTTTCCGGGACTAGCATCGGAAACCCTGGGGAGCTGTTTTTT